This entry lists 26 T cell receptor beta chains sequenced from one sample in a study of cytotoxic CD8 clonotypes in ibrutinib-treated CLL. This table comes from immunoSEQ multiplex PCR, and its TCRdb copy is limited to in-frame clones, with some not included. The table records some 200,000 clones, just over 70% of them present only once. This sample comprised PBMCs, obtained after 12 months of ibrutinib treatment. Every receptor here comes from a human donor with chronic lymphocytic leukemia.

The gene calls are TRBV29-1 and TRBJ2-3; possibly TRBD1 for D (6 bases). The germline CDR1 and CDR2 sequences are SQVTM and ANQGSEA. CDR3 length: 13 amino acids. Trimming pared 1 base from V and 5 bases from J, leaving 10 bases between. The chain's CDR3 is CSVEGPQGDTQYF. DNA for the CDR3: TGCAGCGTTGAAGGTCCACAGGGAGATACGCAGTATTTT.

This chain's CDR3 is CASSLRDSYNSPLHF. Written as DNA, the CDR3 is TGTGCCAGCAGCTTGAGGGACAGTTATAATTCACCCCTCCACTTT. The V and J genes are TRBV11-2 and TRBJ1-6; the match to TRBD1 covers 7 bases. The junction had 3 bases not matched to a gene; V was cut back by 3 bases and J by 4 bases. This CDR3 has 15 amino acids. Germline CDR1 SGHAT, CDR2 FQNNGV.

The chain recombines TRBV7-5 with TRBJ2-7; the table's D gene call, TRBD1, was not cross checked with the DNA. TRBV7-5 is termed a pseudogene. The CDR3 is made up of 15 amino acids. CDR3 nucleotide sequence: TGTGTCAGAAGCTTAGGGGGGCAGGGCCGCTACGAGCAGTACTTC. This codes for CVRSLGGQGRYEQYF.

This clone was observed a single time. CDR3 bases: TGTGCCAGCAGCTTATCTTTGGGGACAGGCGAGTTCTTC. This translates into CASSLSLGTGEFF. V is TRBV7-9 and J is TRBJ2-1; TRBD1 matches at 8 bases. J was trimmed by 14 bases and V by 2 bases; bases with no gene match: 8. Germline lookup yields CDR1 SEHNR and CDR2 FQNEAQ (reference sequence). This CDR3 contains 13 residues. The full variable domain, in which reference TRBV7-9 and TRBJ2-1 provide the parts outside the CDR3, is DTGVSQNPRHKITKRGQNVTFRCDPISEHNRLYWYRQTLGQGPEFLTYFQNEAQLEKSRLLSDRFSAERPKGSFSTLEIQRTEQGDSAMYLCASSLSLGTGEFFGPGTRLTVL.

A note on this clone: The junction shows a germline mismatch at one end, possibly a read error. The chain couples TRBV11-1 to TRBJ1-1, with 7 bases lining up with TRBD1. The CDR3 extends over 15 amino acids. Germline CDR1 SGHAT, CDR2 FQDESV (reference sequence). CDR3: CASSLIGGSNAEAFF. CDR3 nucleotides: TGTGCCAGCAGCTTAATAGGGGGCTCGAACGCTGAAGCTTTCTTT.

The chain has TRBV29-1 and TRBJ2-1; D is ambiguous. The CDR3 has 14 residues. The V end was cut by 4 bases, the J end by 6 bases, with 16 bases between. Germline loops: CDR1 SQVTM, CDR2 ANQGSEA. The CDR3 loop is CSVVGWTATNEQFF. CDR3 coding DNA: TGCAGCGTTGTAGGGTGGACCGCAACCAATGAGCAGTTCTTC.

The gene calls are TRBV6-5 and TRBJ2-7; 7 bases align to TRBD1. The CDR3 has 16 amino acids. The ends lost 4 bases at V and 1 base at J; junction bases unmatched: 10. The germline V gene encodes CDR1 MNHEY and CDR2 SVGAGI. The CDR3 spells CASSFKPGTASYEQYF. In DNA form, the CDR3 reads TGTGCCAGCAGTTTCAAACCCGGGACAGCGTCCTACGAGCAGTACTTC.

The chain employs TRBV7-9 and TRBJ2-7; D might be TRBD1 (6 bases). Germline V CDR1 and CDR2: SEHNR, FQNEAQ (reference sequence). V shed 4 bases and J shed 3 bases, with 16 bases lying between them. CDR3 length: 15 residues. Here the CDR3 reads CASSSGGSSFYEQYF. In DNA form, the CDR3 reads TGTGCCAGCAGCTCTGGGGGCAGTTCCTTCTACGAGCAGTACTTC.

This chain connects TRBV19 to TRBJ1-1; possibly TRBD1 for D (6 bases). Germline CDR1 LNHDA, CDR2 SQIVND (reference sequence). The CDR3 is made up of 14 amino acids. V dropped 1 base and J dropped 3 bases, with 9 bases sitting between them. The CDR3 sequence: CASSIGGAYTEAFF. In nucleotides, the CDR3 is TGTGCCAGTAGTATAGGGGGGGCGTACACTGAAGCTTTCTTT.

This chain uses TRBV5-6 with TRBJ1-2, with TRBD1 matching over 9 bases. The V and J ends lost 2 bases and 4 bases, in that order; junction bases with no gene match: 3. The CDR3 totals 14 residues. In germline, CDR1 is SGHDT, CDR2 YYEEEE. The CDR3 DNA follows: TGTGCCAGCAGCTTTAGGGACAGGGCCTATGGCTACACCTTC. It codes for CASSFRDRAYGYTF. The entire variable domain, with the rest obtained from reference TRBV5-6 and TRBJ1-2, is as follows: DAGVTQSPTHLIKTRGQQVTLRCSPKSGHDTVSWYQQALGQGPQFIFQYYEEEERQRGNFPDRFSGHQFPNYSSELNVNALLLGDSALYLCASSFRDRAYGYTFGSGTRLTVV.

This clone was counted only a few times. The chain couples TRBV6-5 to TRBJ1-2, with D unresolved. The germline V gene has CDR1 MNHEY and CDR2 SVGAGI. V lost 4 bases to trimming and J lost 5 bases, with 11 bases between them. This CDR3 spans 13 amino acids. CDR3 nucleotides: TGTGCCAGCAGTTCGTTCTCCCTGTATGGCTACACCTTC. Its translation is CASSSFSLYGYTF.

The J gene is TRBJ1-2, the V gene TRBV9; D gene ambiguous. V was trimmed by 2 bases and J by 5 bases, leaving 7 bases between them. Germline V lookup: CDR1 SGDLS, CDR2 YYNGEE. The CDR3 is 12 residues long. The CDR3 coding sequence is TGTGCCAGCAGCGTTTACCATTATGGCTACACCTTC. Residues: CASSVYHYGYTF. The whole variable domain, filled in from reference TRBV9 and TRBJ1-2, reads DSGVTQTPKHLITATGQRVTLRCSPRSGDLSVYWYQQSLDQGLQFLIQYYNGEERAKGNILERFSAQQFPDLHSELNLSSLELGDSALYFCASSVYHYGYTFGSGTRLTVV.

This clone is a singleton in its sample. CDR3 nucleotide sequence: TGTGCTAGTGGCCAAGGACAAAGCTCCTACAATGAGCAGTTCTTC. As protein: CASGQGQSSYNEQFF. The chain recombines TRBV12-5 with TRBJ2-1, with TRBD1 as a possible D gene (5 bases). CDR1 LGHNT and CDR2 FRNRAP come from the germline V gene. The CDR3 is made up of 15 amino acids. Trimming cost V 6 bases and J 0 bases, with 12 bases left between them. Based on the CDR3 plus reference TRBV12-5 and TRBJ2-1, the full variable domain is DARVTQTPRHKVTEMGQEVTMRCQPILGHNTVFWYRQTMMQGLELLAYFRNRAPLDDSGMPKDRFSAEMPDATLATLKIQPSEPRDSAVYFCASGQGQSSYNEQFFGPGTRLTVL.

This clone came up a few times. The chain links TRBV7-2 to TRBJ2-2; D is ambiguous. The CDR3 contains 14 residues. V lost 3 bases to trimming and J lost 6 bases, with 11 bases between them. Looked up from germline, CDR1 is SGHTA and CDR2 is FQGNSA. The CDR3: CASSFGSSSGELFF. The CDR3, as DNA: TGTGCCAGCAGCTTCGGGTCTTCGTCCGGGGAGCTGTTTTTT.

CDR3 sequence: CASSFRDRGPGSQYF. The CDR3 DNA reads TGTGCCAGCAGTTTCCGGGACAGGGGTCCGGGATCCCAGTACTTC. V usage is TRBV27 and J usage is TRBJ2-5; 10 bases match TRBD1. This CDR3 has 15 residues. CDR1 and CDR2 from the germline V gene are MNHEY and SMNVEV (reference sequence). V trimming: 3 bases; J trimming: 9 bases; junction bases outside the gene matches: 10.

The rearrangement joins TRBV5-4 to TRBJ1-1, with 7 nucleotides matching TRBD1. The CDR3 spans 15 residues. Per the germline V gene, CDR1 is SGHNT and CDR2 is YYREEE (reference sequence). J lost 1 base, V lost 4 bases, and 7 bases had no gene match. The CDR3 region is CASSADGQANTEAFF. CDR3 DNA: TGTGCCAGCAGCGCAGACGGACAGGCGAACACTGAAGCTTTCTTT.

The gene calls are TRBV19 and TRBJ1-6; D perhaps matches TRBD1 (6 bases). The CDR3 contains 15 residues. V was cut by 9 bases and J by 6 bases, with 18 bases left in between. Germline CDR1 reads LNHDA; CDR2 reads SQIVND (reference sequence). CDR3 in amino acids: CASGKRGTLNSPLHF. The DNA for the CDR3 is TGTGCCAGCGGGAAAAGGGGGACACTTAATTCACCCCTCCACTTT.

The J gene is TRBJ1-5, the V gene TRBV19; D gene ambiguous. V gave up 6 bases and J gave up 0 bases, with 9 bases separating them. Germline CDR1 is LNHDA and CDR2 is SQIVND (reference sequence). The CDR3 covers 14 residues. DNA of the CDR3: TGTGCCAGTAGAGAGGAAGGTAGCAATCAGCCCCAGCATTTT. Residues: CASREEGSNQPQHF.

CDR3 sequence: CASSPGRGVGTQYF. The CDR3 bases are TGTGCCAGCTCACCAGGCCGGGGAGTAGGTACGCAGTATTTT. The chain recombines TRBV18 with TRBJ2-3, with a tentative D call TRBD2 (5 bases). Germline V CDR1 and CDR2: KGHSH, LQKENI. The CDR3 has 14 residues. Trimming cost V 2 bases and J 8 bases, with 14 bases left between them.

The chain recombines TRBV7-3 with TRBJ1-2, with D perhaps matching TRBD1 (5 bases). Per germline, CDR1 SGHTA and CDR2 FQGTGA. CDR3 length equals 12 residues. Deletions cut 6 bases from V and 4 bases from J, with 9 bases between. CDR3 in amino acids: CASRSGGYGYTF. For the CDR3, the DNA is TGTGCCAGCAGATCGGGGGGCTATGGCTACACCTTC.

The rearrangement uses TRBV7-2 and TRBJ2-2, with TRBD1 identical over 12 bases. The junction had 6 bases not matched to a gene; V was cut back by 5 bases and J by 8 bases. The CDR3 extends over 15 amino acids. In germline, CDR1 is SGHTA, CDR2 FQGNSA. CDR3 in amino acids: CASSPGQGARGELFF. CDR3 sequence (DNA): TGTGCCAGCAGCCCGGGACAGGGGGCGCGGGGGGAGCTGTTTTTT.

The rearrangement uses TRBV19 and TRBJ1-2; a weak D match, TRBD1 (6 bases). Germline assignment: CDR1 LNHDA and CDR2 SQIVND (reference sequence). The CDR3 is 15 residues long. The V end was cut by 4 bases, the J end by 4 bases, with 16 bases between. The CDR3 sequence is CASSTVHRVGYGYTF. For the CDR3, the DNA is TGTGCCAGTAGTACGGTTCACAGGGTAGGCTATGGCTACACCTTC.

CDR3 in amino acids: CASSLEMGQPQHF. The CDR3 DNA sequence: TGCGCCAGCAGCTTGGAAATGGGGCAGCCCCAGCATTTT. The rearrangement links TRBV5-1 to TRBJ1-5; unclear D gene. Trimming left V 0 bases short and J 7 bases short, with 8 bases between. Germline V gives CDR1 SGHRS, CDR2 YFSETQ. This CDR3 spans 13 amino acids.

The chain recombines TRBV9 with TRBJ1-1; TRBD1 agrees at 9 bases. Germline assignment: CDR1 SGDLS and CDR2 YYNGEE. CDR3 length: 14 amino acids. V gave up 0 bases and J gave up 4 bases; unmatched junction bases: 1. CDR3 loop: CASSVVDRGTEAFF. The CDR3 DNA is TGTGCCAGCAGCGTAGTGGACAGGGGCACTGAAGCTTTCTTT.

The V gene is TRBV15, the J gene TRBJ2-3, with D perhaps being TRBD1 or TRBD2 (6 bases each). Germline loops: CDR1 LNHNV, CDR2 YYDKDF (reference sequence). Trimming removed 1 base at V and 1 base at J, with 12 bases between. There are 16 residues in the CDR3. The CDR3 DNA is TGTGCCACCAGCAGAGGGGGGGACACAGGCACAGATACGCAGTATTTT. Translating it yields CATSRGGDTGTDTQYF. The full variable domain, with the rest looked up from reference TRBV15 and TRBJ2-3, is DAMVIQNPRYQVTQFGKPVTLSCSQTLNHNVMYWYQQKSSQAPKLLFHYYDKDFNNEADTPDNFQSRRPNTSFCFLDIRSPGLGDTAMYLCATSRGGDTGTDTQYFGPGTRLTVL.

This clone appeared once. DNA for the CDR3: TGTGCCAGCAGTACGTTGAACCTAGCGGCGGGAGGGAGGGAGCAGTTCTTC. Protein sequence: CASSTLNLAAGGREQFF. V gene TRBV9 combines with J gene TRBJ2-1; 9 bases are a match to TRBD2. The CDR3 has 17 amino acids. With 5 bases clipped from V and 10 bases from J, the junction kept 19 bases outside the gene matches. Looked up from germline, CDR1 is SGDLS and CDR2 is YYNGEE.